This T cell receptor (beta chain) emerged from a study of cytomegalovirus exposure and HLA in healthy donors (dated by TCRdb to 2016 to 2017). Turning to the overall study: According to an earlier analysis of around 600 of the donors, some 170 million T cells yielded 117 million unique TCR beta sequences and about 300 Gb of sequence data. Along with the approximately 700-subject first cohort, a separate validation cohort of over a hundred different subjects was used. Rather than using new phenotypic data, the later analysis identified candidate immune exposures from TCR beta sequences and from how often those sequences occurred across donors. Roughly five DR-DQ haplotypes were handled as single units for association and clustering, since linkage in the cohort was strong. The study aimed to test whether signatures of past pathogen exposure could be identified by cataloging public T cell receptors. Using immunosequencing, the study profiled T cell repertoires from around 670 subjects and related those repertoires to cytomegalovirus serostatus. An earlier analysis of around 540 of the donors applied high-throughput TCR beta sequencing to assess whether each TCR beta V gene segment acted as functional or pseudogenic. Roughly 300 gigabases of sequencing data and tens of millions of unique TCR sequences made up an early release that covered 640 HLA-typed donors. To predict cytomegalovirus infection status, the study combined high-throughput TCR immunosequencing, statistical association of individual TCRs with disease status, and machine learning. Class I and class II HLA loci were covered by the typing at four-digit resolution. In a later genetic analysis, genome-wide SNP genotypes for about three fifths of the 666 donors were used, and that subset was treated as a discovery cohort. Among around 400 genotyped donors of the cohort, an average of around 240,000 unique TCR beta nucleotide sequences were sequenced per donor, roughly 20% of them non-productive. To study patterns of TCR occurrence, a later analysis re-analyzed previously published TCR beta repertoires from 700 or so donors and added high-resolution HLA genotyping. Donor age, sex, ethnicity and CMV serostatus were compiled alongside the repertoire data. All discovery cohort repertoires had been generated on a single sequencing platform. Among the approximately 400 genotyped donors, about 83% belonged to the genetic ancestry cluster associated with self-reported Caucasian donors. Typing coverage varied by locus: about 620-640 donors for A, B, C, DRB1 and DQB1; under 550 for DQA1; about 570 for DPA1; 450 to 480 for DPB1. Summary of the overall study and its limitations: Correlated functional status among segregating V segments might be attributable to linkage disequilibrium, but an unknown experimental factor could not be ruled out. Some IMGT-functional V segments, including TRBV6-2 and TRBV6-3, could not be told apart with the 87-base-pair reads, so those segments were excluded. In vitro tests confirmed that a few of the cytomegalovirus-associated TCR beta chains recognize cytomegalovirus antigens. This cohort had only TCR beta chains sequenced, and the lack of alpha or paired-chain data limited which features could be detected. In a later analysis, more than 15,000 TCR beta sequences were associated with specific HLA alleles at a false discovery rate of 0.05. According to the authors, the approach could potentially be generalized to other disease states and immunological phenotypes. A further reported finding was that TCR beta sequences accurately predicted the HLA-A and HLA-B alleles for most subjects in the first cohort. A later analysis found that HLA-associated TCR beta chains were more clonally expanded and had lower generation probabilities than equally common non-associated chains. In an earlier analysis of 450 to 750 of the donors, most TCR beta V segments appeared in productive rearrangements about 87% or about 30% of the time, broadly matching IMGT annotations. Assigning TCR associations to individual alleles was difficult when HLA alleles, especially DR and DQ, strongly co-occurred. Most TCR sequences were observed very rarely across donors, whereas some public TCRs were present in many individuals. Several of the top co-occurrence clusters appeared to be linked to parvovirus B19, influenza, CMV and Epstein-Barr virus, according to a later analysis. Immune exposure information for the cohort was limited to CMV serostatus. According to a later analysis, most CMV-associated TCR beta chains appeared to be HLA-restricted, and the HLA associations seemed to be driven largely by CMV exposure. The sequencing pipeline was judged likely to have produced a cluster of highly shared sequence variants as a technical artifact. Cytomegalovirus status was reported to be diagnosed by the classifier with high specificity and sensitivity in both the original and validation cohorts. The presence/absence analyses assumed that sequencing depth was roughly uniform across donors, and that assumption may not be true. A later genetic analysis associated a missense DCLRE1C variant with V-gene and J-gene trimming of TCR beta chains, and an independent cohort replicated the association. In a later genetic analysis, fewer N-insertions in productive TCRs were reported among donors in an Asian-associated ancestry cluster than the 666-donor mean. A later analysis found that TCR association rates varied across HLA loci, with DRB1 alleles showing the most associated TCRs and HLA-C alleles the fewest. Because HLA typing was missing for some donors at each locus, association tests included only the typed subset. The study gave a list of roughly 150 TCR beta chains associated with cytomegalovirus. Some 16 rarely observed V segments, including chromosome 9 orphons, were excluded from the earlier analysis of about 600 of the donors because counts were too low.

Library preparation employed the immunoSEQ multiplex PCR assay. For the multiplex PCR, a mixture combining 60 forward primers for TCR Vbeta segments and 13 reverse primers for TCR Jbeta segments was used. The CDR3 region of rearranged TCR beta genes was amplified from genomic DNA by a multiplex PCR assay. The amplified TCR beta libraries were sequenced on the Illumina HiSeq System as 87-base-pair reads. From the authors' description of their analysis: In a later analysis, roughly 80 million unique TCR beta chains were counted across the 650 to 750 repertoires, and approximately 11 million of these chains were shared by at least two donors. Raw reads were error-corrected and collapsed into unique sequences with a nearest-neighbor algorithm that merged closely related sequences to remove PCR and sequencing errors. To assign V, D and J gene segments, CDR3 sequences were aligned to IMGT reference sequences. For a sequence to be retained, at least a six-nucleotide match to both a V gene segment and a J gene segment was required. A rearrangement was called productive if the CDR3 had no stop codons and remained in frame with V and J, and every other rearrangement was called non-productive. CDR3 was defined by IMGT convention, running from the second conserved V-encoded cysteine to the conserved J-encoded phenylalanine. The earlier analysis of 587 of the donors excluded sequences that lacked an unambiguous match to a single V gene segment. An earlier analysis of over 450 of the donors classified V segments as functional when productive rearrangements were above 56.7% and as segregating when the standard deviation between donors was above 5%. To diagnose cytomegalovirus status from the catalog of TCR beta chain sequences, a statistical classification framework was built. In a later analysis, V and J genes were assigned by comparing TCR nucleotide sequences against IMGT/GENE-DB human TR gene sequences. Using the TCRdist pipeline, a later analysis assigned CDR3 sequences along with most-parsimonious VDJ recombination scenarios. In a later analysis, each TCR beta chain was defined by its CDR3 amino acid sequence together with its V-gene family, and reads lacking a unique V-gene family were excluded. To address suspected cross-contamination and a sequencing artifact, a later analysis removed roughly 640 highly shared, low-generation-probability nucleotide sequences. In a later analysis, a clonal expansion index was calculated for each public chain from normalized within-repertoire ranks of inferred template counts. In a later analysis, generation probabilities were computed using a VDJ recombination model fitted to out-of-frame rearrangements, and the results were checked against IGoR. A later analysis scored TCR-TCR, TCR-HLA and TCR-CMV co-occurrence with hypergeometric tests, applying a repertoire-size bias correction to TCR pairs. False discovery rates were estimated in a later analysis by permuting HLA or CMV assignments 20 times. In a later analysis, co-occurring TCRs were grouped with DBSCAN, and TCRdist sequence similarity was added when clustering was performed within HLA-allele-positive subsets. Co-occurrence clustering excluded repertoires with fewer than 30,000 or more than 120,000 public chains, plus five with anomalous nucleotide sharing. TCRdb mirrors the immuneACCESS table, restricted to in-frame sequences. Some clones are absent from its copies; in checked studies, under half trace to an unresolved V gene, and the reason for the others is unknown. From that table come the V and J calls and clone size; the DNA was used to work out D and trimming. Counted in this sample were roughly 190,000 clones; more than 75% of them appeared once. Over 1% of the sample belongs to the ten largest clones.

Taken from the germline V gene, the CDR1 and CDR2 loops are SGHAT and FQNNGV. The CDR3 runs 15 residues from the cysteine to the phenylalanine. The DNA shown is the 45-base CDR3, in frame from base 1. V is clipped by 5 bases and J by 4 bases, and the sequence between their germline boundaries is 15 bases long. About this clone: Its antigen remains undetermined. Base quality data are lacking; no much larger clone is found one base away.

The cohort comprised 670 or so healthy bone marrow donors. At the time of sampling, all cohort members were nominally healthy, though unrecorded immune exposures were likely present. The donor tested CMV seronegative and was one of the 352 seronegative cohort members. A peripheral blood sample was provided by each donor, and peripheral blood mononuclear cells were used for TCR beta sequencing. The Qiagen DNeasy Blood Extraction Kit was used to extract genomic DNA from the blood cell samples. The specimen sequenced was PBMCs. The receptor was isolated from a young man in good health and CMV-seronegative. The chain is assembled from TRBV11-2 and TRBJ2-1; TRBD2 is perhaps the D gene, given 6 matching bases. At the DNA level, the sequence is TGTGCCAGCAGCCCGGTTCGGGGGATTTACAATGAGCAGTTCTTC. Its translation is CASSPVRGIYNEQFF.